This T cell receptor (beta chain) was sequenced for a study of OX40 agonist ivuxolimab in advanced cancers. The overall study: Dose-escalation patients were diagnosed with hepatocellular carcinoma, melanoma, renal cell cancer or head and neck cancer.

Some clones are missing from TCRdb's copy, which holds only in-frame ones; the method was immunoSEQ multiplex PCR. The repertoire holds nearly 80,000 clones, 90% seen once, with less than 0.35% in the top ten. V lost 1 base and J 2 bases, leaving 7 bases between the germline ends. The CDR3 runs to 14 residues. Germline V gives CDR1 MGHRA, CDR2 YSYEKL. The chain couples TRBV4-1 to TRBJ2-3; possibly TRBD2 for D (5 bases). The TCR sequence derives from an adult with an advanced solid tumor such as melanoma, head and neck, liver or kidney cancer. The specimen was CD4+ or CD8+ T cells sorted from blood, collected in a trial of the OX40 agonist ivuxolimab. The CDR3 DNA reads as TGCGCCAGCAGCCAAGGAGGGTACACAGATACGCAGTATTTT. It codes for CASSQGGYTDTQYF.